This T cell receptor (beta chain) was retrieved from a study of liver allograft versus peripheral blood T cells (dated by TCRdb to about 2020). Concerning the study at large: T cell receptor repertoires present within transplanted livers were compared with repertoires in the peripheral blood of liver transplant recipients. The study at large found these results: T cell receptor repertoires inside liver allografts were reported to differ from those detected in peripheral blood.

This clonotype is classified as medium-sized (0.01 to 0.1%). Its target antigen remains unknown. Base qualities are not at hand, and no much larger clone is one base apart. From cysteine to phenylalanine, the CDR3 is 14 amino acids long. Only the CDR3 region is kept as DNA, spanning 42 bases read in frame from base 1. The trim is 4 bases for V and 2 bases for J, with a gap of 12 bases between the germline ends. From a lookup of the germline V gene, CDR1 and CDR2 are SGDLS and YYNGEE. Sequencing took place on an Illumina MiSeq. The public reads were quality trimmed at Q25 with fastp and then assembled into clones with MiXCR by TCRdb, keeping productive beta chains. Entries that share a CDR3 protein sequence are merged under the most common genes and DNA. For this sample there are 6,500 to 9,500 distinct CDR3 sequences; around a sixth appear just once. 4.4% of the sample is in the top ten clones.

The sequence derives from a human patient who had a liver transplant. A transplant means some T cells may be of graft donor rather than patient origin. The chain was built from TRBV9 and TRBJ1-1, with the identity of the D gene unclear. The sequenced DNA: TGTGCCAGCAGCCAGACCAGTTCCAACACTGAAGCTTTCTTT. This sequence encodes CASSQTSSNTEAFF.